This section outlines one T cell receptor beta chain sequence together with its context. Antigen specificity is unknown. This entry is derived from a study of vaccination and CD4 T cells after COVID-19. Overall study: The peptides that stimulated the cells were overlapping spike peptides from SARS-CoV-2, HCoV-NL63, HCoV-OC43 and HCoV-229E.

The V end lost 8 bases, the J end lost 4 bases, and 18 bases lay between the germline ends. Germline-derived CDR1 and CDR2 are MNHEY and SMNVEV (reference sequence). This CDR3 is built from 15 residues. The treatment here: roughly 11-day PBMC culture with coronavirus spike peptide pools or control peptides (ViraFEST assay). Once cultured around nine days, CD4+ T cells underwent isolation by negative selection. Sequencing of cultured CD4+ T cell DNA used the Oncomine TCR Beta short-read assay. After culture, CD4+ T cells served as the source for genomic DNA extraction. MiXCR was run by TCRdb on the PCR reads, yielding one entry per CDR3 protein. The sample holds around 15,000 distinct CDR3 sequences, about three quarters seen once.

Sequencing used CD4+ T cells from blood, cultured in vitro. The chain joins TRBV27 to TRBJ1-5, with a possible D match to TRBD1 (5 bases). The TCR comes from a human donor who had recovered from COVID-19. In DNA form, the CDR3 reads TGTGCCAGCGTTCGTTTAAGAGGGACGAATCAGCCCCAGCATTTT. It codes for CASVRLRGTNQPQHF.